A selection of T cell receptor beta chains follows, all from one sample in a study of blood T cell repertoires in COVID-19. Profiling relied on immunoSEQ multiplex PCR, and the TCRdb table lists in-frame clones only, not all of them. The sample lists approximately 230,000 clones; roughly 90% were seen once. Sequenced: PBMCs or T cells enriched from blood (not recorded which). Receptors originate from a woman in her 30s with acute COVID-19. CDR3s include the opening cysteine and the closing phenylalanine or tryptophan. Each record gives: CDR3 length, clone size, D gene, J gene, V gene, CDR3 protein, CDR3 DNA. The D gene is left open where the match is weak. Clone size is stated in some rows and not others, as once, few, many or a class when expanded.

CDR3 length: 14
clone size: -
D gene: TRBD2
J gene: TRBJ2-7
V gene: TRBV18
CDR3 protein: CASSGPSGSYEQYF
CDR3 DNA: TGTGCCAGCTCAGGTCCTAGCGGCTCCTACGAGCAGTACTTC

CDR3 length: 16
clone size: -
D gene: -
J gene: TRBJ1-2
V gene: TRBV7-3
CDR3 protein: CASSLSRGESNYGYTF
CDR3 DNA: TGTGCCAGCAGTCTGTCCAGGGGCGAATCCAACTATGGCTACACCTTC

CDR3 length: 16
clone size: -
D gene: -
J gene: TRBJ2-3
V gene: TRBV7-2
CDR3 protein: CASSYGDWGSIGTQYF
CDR3 DNA: TGTGCCAGCAGCTATGGGGACTGGGGCTCGATTGGTACGCAGTATTTT

CDR3 length: 16
clone size: -
D gene: TRBD1
J gene: TRBJ2-5
V gene: TRBV19
CDR3 protein: CASSIGGTGDQETQYF
CDR3 DNA: TGTGCCAGTAGTATAGGAGGGACAGGGGACCAAGAGACCCAGTACTTC

CDR3 length: 16
clone size: -
D gene: -
J gene: TRBJ2-3
V gene: TRBV3-1/TRBV3-2
CDR3 protein: CASSQGRRAGADTQYF
CDR3 DNA: TGTGCCAGCAGCCAGGGAAGGAGGGCCGGCGCAGATACGCAGTATTTT

CDR3 length: 15
clone size: -
D gene: -
J gene: TRBJ2-5
V gene: TRBV4-3
CDR3 protein: CASSQGGRGEETQYF
CDR3 DNA: TGCGCCAGCAGCCAGGGGGGCAGGGGGGAGGAGACCCAGTACTTC

CDR3 length: 11
clone size: -
D gene: TRBD2
J gene: TRBJ2-7
V gene: TRBV28
CDR3 protein: CAGGVRHEQYF
CDR3 DNA: TGTGCCGGGGGGGTCCGCCACGAGCAGTACTTC

CDR3 length: 12
clone size: -
D gene: -
J gene: TRBJ2-7
V gene: TRBV14
CDR3 protein: CASSLTFYEQYF
CDR3 DNA: TGTGCCAGCAGCCTAACTTTCTACGAGCAGTACTTC

CDR3 length: 15
clone size: -
D gene: -
J gene: TRBJ1-2
V gene: TRBV2
CDR3 protein: CASSERATTNYGYTF
CDR3 DNA: TGTGCCAGCAGTGAACGCGCCACCACTAACTATGGCTACACCTTC

CDR3 length: 15
clone size: once
D gene: -
J gene: TRBJ1-5
V gene: TRBV30
CDR3 protein: CAWSVWGTGSQPQHF
CDR3 DNA: TGTGCCTGGAGTGTATGGGGTACAGGGAGTCAGCCCCAGCATTTT

CDR3 length: 15
clone size: -
D gene: TRBD1
J gene: TRBJ2-7
V gene: TRBV7-9
CDR3 protein: CASSLGTGPTYEQYF
CDR3 DNA: TGTGCCAGCAGCTTAGGGACAGGGCCTACCTACGAGCAGTACTTC

CDR3 length: 10
clone size: -
D gene: -
J gene: TRBJ2-1
V gene: TRBV2
CDR3 protein: CASSGYEQFF
CDR3 DNA: TGTGCCAGTTCGGGTTATGAGCAGTTCTTC

CDR3 length: 14
clone size: -
D gene: -
J gene: TRBJ2-3
V gene: TRBV2
CDR3 protein: CASREGVLTDTQYF
CDR3 DNA: TGTGCCAGCAGAGAGGGGGTTCTCACAGATACGCAGTATTTT

CDR3 length: 15
clone size: -
D gene: -
J gene: TRBJ1-5
V gene: TRBV15
CDR3 protein: CATSRVRRGDQPQHF
CDR3 DNA: TGTGCCACCAGCAGAGTTCGCAGGGGCGATCAGCCCCAGCATTTT

CDR3 length: 16
clone size: -
D gene: TRBD1
J gene: TRBJ1-2
V gene: TRBV2
CDR3 protein: CASSQARGQSKYGYTF
CDR3 DNA: TGTGCCAGCAGTCAAGCCCGGGGACAGTCCAAATATGGCTACACCTTC

CDR3 length: 14
clone size: -
D gene: TRBD2
J gene: TRBJ2-7
V gene: TRBV7-8
CDR3 protein: CASGGEGLHYEQYF
CDR3 DNA: TGTGCCAGCGGCGGGGAGGGACTTCACTACGAGCAGTACTTC

CDR3 length: 15
clone size: -
D gene: TRBD1
J gene: TRBJ2-5
V gene: TRBV6-1
CDR3 protein: CASSESDRGQETQYF
CDR3 DNA: TGTGCCAGCAGTGAATCGGACAGGGGCCAAGAGACCCAGTACTTC

CDR3 length: 16
clone size: -
D gene: -
J gene: TRBJ2-3
V gene: TRBV7-2
CDR3 protein: CASRFGSGPSTDTQYF
CDR3 DNA: TGTGCCAGCAGATTCGGTAGCGGACCTAGCACAGATACGCAGTATTTT

CDR3 length: 15
clone size: few
D gene: TRBD1
J gene: TRBJ2-3
V gene: TRBV28
CDR3 protein: CASRYRGNSADTQYF
CDR3 DNA: TGTGCCAGCAGGTACAGGGGAAATAGCGCAGATACGCAGTATTTT

CDR3 length: 17
clone size: -
D gene: TRBD2
J gene: TRBJ2-1
V gene: TRBV24-1
CDR3 protein: CATSDFPGLAGKNEQFF
CDR3 DNA: TGTGCCACCAGTGATTTTCCCGGGCTAGCGGGGAAGAATGAGCAGTTCTTC

CDR3 length: 14
clone size: once
D gene: -
J gene: TRBJ2-7
V gene: TRBV27
CDR3 protein: CASPSTSRAYEQYF
CDR3 DNA: TGTGCCAGCCCAAGCACTTCCAGGGCCTACGAGCAGTACTTC

CDR3 length: 17
clone size: -
D gene: TRBD2
J gene: TRBJ2-1
V gene: TRBV5-1
CDR3 protein: CASSSGTSGGARVVQFF
CDR3 DNA: TGCGCCAGCAGCTCCGGGACTAGCGGGGGGGCCCGTGTTGTGCAGTTCTTC

CDR3 length: 13
clone size: -
D gene: -
J gene: TRBJ1-1
V gene: TRBV14
CDR3 protein: CASRLSEGGEAFF
CDR3 DNA: TGTGCCAGCAGACTATCGGAAGGAGGGGAAGCTTTCTTT

CDR3 length: 13
clone size: -
D gene: -
J gene: TRBJ1-1
V gene: TRBV29-1
CDR3 protein: CSVDEGLATEAFF
CDR3 DNA: TGCAGCGTTGATGAGGGATTGGCGACTGAAGCTTTCTTT

CDR3 length: 14
clone size: -
D gene: TRBD1
J gene: TRBJ1-6
V gene: TRBV11-2
CDR3 protein: CASSQDRVGSPLHF
CDR3 DNA: TGTGCCAGCAGCCAGGACAGGGTCGGTTCACCCCTCCACTTT